This paragraph reports one TCR beta chain. Its antigen is as yet unknown. This sample was taken from a study of OX40 agonist ivuxolimab in advanced cancers. On the study more broadly: Past anti-PD-1, anti-PD-L1 or anti-CTLA-4 therapy was accepted, and 30% to 50% had received some. Overall study findings and caveats: Expanded clones belonging to CD8+ T cells outnumbered, on average, those of CD4+.

Trimming pared 4 bases from V and 1 base from J, leaving 8 bases between. The CDR3 runs to 13 residues. Germline V gene sequence: CDR1 SQVTM, CDR2 ANQGSEA. The assay was immunoSEQ multiplex PCR, and TCRdb's table has in-frame clones only and misses some. The sample contains some 52,000 clones, roughly 93% of which appear only once. The sequences come from CD4+ or CD8+ T cells sorted from blood, collected in a trial of the OX40 agonist ivuxolimab. This sequence joins TRBV29-1 and TRBJ1-3, with no clear D. The TCR originated in an adult with an advanced solid tumor such as melanoma, head and neck, liver or kidney cancer. The CDR3 region has the DNA TGCAGCGTTGCAGGAGGGTCTGGAAACACCATATATTTT. This translates into CSVAGGSGNTIYF.